These 2 T cell receptor beta chains came from one sample sequenced in a study of Graves' ophthalmopathy and Graves' hyperthyroidism. Investigators amplified TCR beta CDR3 regions from RNA transcripts. HTBI primers primed a first-round RT-PCR, and a second-round multiplex PCR followed. TCRdb recomputed calls from the multiplex PCR reads with MiXCR, one row per CDR3 protein. Of some 410,000 distinct CDR3 sequences in the sample, 20% to 25% were seen once. Sequences were obtained from peripheral blood. Source of these receptors: a woman under 30 with stable Graves' hyperthyroidism.

There are many counts of this clonotype. The gene calls are TRBV29-1 and TRBJ1-1; D call uncertain. Trimming stripped 4 bases from V and 1 base from J, with 7 bases between. This CDR3 has 12 residues. The germline gives CDR1 SQVTM, CDR2 ANQGSEA. CDR3 loop: CSVGAANTEAFF. The CDR3 nucleotides read TGCAGCGTTGGGGCCGCGAACACTGAAGCTTTCTTT.

This clonotype was counted many times. The chain employs TRBV6-5 and TRBJ2-7; 9 bases match TRBD1. This CDR3 is 14 amino acids long. Germline CDR1 reads MNHEY; CDR2 reads SVGAGI. After removal of 5 bases from V and 6 bases from J, the junction contained 8 bases not matched to a gene. CDR3 protein: CASSIRTGVGEQYF. In DNA, the CDR3 is TGTGCCAGCAGTATCCGGACAGGGGTAGGCGAGCAGTACTTC.